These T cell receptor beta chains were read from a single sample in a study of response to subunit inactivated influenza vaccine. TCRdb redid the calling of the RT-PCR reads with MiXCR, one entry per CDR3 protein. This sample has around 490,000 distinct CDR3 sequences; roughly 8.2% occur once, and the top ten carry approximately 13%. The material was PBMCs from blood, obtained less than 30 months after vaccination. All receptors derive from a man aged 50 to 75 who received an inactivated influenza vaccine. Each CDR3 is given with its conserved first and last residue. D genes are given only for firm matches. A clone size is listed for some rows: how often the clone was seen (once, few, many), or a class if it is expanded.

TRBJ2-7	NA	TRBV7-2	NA	CASSFGYGRGSYEQYF	TGTGCCAGCAGCTTCGGGTACGGGAGAGGATCCTACGAGCAGTACTTC
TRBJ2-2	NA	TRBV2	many	CASTREGVWAGELFF	TGTGCCAGCACCAGGGAGGGGGTATGGGCCGGGGAGCTGTTTTTT
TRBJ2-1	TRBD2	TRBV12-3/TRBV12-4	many	CASSRPSGSANEQFF	TGTGCCAGCAGTCGTCCTAGCGGGAGTGCCAATGAGCAGTTCTTC
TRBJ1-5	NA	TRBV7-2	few	CASSLGGTSQPQHF	TGTGCCAGCAGCTTAGGAGGGACGAGTCAGCCCCAGCATTTT
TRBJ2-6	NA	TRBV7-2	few	CASSLGGSYSGANVLTF	TGTGCCAGCAGCTTAGGGGGAAGCTACTCTGGGGCCAACGTCCTGACTTTC
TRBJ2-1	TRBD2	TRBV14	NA	CASSQGVGRAHEQFF	TGTGCCAGCAGCCAAGGGGTCGGGAGGGCCCATGAGCAGTTCTTC
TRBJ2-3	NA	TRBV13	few	CASSGARGPTHGTQYF	TGTGCCAGCAGCGGAGCAAGAGGTCCTACCCACGGTACGCAGTATTTT
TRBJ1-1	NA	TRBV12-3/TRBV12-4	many	CASSLSQAEAFF	TGTGCCAGCAGTTTATCACAGGCTGAAGCTTTCTTT
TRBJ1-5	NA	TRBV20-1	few	CSASRTGGFSNQPQHF	TGCAGTGCTAGTCGGACGGGGGGCTTCAGCAATCAGCCCCAGCATTTT
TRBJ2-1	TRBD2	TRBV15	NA	CATSSHAGGSYNEQFF	TGTGCCACCAGCAGTCACGCGGGAGGGTCCTACAATGAGCAGTTCTTC
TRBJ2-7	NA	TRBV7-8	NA	CASSSTGLDYEQYF	TGTGCCAGCAGCTCTACGGGACTCGACTACGAGCAGTACTTC
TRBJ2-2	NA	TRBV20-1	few	CSAPAGSVGELFF	TGCAGTGCTCCAGCCGGGAGTGTCGGGGAGCTGTTTTTT
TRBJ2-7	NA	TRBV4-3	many	CASSQEFFSYEQYF	TGCGCCAGCAGCCAGGAGTTTTTCTCCTACGAGCAGTACTTC
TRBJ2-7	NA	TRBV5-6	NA	CASSSRIRTSYEQYF	TGTGCCAGCAGCTCCAGAATTAGGACCTCTTACGAGCAGTACTTC
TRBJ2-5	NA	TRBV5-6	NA	CASSLLARGETQYF	TGTGCCAGCAGCTTGCTGGCCAGGGGAGAGACCCAGTACTTC
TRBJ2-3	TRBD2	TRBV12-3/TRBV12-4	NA	CASSTGLGTDTQYF	TGTGCCAGCAGTACGGGACTAGGCACAGATACGCAGTATTTT
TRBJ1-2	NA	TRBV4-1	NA	CASSQDLAGGYTF	TGCGCCAGCAGCCAAGACCTAGCTGGGGGCTACACCTTC
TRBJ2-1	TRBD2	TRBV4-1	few	CASSQDLTSGGSVF	TGCGCCAGCAGCCAAGATCTGACCAGCGGGGGTTCGGTCTTC
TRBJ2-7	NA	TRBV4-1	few	CASSQDNPPYEQYF	TGCGCCAGCAGCCAAGATAACCCTCCTTACGAGCAGTACTTC
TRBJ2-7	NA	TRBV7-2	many	CASSAPQGLGHYEQYF	TGTGCCAGCAGCGCCCCTCAGGGGCTAGGCCACTACGAGCAGTACTTC
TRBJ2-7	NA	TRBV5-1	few	CASRPGTKGEQYF	TGCGCCAGCAGGCCCGGGACAAAGGGCGAGCAGTACTTC
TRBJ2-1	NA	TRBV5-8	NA	CASSLIYEQFF	TGTGCCAGCAGCTTGATTTATGAGCAGTTCTTC
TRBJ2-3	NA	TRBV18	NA	CASSLLGESDTQYF	TGTGCCAGCTCCCTATTAGGGGAATCAGATACGCAGTATTTT
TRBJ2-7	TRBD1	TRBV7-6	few	CASSPGLGTVSYEQYF	TGTGCCAGCAGCCCGGGTCTAGGGACAGTCTCCTACGAGCAGTACTTC
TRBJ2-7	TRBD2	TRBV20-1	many	CRTSGRASDEQYF	TGCAGAACCAGCGGGAGGGCCTCCGACGAGCAGTACTTC
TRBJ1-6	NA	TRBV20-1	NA	CSASINSPLHF	TGCAGTGCTAGTATTAATTCACCCCTCCACTTT
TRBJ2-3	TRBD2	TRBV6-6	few	CATSGSSTDTQYF	TGTGCCACTAGCGGTTCGAGCACAGATACGCAGTATTTT
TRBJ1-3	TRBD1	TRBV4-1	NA	CASSARLGGQRFAGSGNTIYF	TGCGCCAGCAGCGCGAGGTTGGGGGGACAGCGCTTCGCGGGCTCTGGAAACACCATATATTTT
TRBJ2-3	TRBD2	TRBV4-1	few	CASSQPLATDTQYF	TGCGCCAGCAGCCAACCACTAGCGACAGATACGCAGTATTTT
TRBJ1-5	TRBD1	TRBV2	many	CASSEKTGVQPQHF	TGTGCCAGCAGTGAAAAGACAGGGGTTCAGCCCCAGCATTTT
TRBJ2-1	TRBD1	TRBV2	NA	CASRTGRGDEQFF	TGTGCCAGTAGGACAGGGCGAGGCGATGAGCAGTTCTTC
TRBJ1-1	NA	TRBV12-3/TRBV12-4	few	CASSPGRGSTVAFF	TGTGCCAGCAGCCCCGGACGGGGGTCCACAGTGGCTTTCTTT
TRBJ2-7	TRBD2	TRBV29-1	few	CSVGGGRAYEQYF	TGCAGCGTTGGGGGCGGGAGGGCCTACGAGCAGTACTTC
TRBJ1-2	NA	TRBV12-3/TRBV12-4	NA	CASSSLLVGGYTF	TGTGCCAGCAGCTCCCTCCTGGTTGGTGGCTACACCTTC
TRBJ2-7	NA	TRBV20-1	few	CSASPGSSRSSYEQYF	TGCAGTGCTAGTCCCGGTTCGAGTAGGAGCTCCTACGAGCAGTACTTC
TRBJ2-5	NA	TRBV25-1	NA	CASAPQGRGVAQYF	TGTGCCAGCGCCCCTCAGGGTAGGGGGGTGGCCCAGTACTTC
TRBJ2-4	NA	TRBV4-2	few	CASSQDAREKTQAKNIQYF	TGTGCCAGCAGCCAAGATGCTCGAGAGAAGACTCAAGCCAAAAACATTCAGTACTTC
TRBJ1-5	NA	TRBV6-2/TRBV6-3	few	CASRARQAFDKAQHF	TGTGCCAGCAGAGCAAGGCAGGCATTTGATAAGGCCCAGCATTTT
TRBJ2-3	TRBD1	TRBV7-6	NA	CASSFQTGMGDTQYF	TGTGCCAGCAGCTTCCAGACAGGGATGGGAGATACGCAGTATTTT
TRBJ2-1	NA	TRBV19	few	CASTISGRIYNEQFF	TGTGCCAGTACCATATCCGGACGGATTTACAATGAGCAGTTCTTC
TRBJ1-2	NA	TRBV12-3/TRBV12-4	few	CASSLRGIGGYTF	TGTGCCAGCAGCCTACGGGGAATTGGGGGCTACACCTTC